This T cell receptor beta chain came from a study of blood T cell repertoires in COVID-19. Study-wide context: Acute and convalescent COVID-19 specimens originated in the United States, Italy and Spain.

Germline CDR1 is KGHSH and CDR2 is LQKENI. Trimming removed 5 bases from V and 5 bases from J; junction bases left unmatched: 10. This CDR3 region has 15 residues. Clones were read by immunoSEQ multiplex PCR, and TCRdb kept only the in-frame ones, dropping some. The table lists under 300,000 clones, around 87% of them singletons. Membership in each cohort depended on participant-reported clinical history. The source material was PBMCs or T cells enriched from blood (not recorded which). This chain joins TRBV18 and TRBJ1-2, with 8 bases aligning to TRBD1. The sequence derives from a woman aged 25 to 45 with acute COVID-19. As DNA, the CDR3 is TGTGCCAGCTCAGAAATTGACAGGGGAAGGTATGGCTACACCTTC. Encoded protein: CASSEIDRGRYGYTF.